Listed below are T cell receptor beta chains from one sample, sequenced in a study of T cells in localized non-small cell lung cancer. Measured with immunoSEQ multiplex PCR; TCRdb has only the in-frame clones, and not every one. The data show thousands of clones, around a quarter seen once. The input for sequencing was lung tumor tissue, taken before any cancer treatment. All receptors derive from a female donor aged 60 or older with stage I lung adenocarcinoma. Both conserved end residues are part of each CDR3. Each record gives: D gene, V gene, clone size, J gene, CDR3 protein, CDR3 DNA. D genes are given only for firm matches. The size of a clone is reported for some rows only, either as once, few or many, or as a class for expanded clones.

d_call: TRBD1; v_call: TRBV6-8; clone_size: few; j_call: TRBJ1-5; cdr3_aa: CASSSRPIETGVSNQPQHF; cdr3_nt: TGTGCCAGCAGTTCCCGTCCTATCGAGACAGGGGTTAGCAATCAGCCCCAGCATTTT
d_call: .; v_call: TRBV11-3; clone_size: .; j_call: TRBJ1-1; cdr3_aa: CASSLTPSLLEAFF; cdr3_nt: TGTGCCAGCAGCTTAACGCCGAGTCTCTTAGAAGCTTTCTTT
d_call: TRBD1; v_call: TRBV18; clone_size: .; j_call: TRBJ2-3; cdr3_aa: CASSPILGTGDTDTQYF; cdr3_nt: TGTGCCAGCTCACCAATACTCGGGACAGGGGACACAGATACGCAGTATTTT
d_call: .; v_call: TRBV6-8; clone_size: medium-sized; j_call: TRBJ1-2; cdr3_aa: CASSYEAFNGYTF; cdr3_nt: TGTGCCAGCAGTTACGAAGCATTCAACGGCTACACCTTC
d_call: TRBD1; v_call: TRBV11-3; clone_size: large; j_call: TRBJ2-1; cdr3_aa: CASSRNDRDRSSYNEQFF; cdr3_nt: TGTGCCAGCAGCCGTAACGACCGGGACAGGTCATCCTACAATGAGCAGTTCTTC
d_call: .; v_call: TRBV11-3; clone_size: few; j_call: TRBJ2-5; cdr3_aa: CASSLGGGQETQYF; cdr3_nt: TGTGCCAGCAGCTTAGGCGGAGGCCAAGAGACCCAGTACTTC
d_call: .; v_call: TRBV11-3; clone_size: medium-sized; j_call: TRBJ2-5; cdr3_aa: CASSKQPPVAQETQYF; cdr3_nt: TGTGCCAGCAGCAAGCAGCCGCCGGTAGCCCAAGAGACCCAGTACTTC
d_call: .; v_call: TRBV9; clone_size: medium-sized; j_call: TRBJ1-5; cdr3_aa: CASNEGTQPNQPQHF; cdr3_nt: TGTGCCAGCAATGAGGGAACACAACCAAATCAGCCCCAGCATTTT
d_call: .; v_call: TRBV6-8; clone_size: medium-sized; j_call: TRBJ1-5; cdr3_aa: CASSATANNQPQHF; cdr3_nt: TGTGCCAGCAGTGCGACAGCAAACAATCAGCCCCAGCATTTT
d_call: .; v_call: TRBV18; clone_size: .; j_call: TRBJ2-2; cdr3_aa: CASSPTRGTGELFF; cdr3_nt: TGTGCCAGCTCACCCACTCGAGGCACCGGGGAGCTGTTTTTT
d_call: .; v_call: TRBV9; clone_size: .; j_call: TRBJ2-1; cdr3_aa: CASSVVGGSYNEQFF; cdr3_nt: TGTGCCAGCAGCGTAGTGGGGGGCTCCTACAATGAGCAGTTCTTC
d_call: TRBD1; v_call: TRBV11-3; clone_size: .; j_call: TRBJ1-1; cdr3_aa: CASSFTGADTEAFF; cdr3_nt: TGTGCCAGCAGCTTTACAGGGGCGGACACTGAAGCTTTCTTT
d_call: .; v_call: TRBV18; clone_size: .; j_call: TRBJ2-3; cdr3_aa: CASSPDVGDTQYF; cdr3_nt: TGTGCCAGCTCACCAGACGTGGGGGATACGCAGTATTTT
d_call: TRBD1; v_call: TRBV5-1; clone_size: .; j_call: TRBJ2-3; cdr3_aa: CASSPRQGGSTDTQYF; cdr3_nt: TGCGCCAGCAGCCCGAGACAGGGGGGGAGCACAGATACGCAGTATTTT
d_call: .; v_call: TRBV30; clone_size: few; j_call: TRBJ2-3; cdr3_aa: CAWSVLGRGDTQYF; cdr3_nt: TGTGCCTGGAGTGTCTTAGGTAGGGGAGATACGCAGTATTTT
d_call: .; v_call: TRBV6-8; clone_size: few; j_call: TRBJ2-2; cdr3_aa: CASRKGGLTGELFF; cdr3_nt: TGTGCCAGCAGAAAAGGGGGTCTCACCGGGGAGCTGTTTTTT
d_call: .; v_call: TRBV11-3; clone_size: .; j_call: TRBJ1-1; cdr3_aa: CASSLQGRYTEAFF; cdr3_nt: TGTGCCAGCAGCTTACAGGGAAGGTACACTGAAGCTTTCTTT
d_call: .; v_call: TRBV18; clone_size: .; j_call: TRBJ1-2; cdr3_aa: CASSPWGDSYGYTF; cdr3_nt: TGTGCCAGCTCACCTTGGGGAGACAGCTATGGCTACACCTTC
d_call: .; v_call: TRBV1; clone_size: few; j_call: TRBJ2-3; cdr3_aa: CASSHLSYPSDTQYF; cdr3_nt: TGCGCCAGCAGCCACCTCTCATACCCATCGGATACGCAGTATTTT
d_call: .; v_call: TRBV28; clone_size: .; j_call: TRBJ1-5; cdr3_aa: CASSSPEGSNQPQHF; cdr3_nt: TGTGCCAGCAGTTCCCCGGAGGGTAGCAATCAGCCCCAGCATTTT
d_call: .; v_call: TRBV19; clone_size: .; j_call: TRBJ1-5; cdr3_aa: CASSPPHTFSSQPQHF; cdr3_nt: TGTGCCAGTAGTCCACCCCATACATTTTCATCCCAGCCCCAGCATTTT
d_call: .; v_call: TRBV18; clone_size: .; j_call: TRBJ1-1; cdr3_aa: CASSPPTGRAFF; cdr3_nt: TGTGCCAGCTCACCCCCTACAGGGAGGGCTTTCTTT
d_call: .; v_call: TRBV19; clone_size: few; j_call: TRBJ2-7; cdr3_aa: CASRPLGGLEQYF; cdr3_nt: TGTGCCAGTAGGCCGCTGGGGGGCCTCGAGCAGTACTTC
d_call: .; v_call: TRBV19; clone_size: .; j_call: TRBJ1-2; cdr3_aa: CASSIEGPGGGGGYTF; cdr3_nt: TGTGCCAGTAGTATAGAAGGTCCGGGAGGTGGTGGTGGCTACACCTTC
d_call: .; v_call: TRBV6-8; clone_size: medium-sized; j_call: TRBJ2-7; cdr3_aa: CASGRATYEQYF; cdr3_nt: TGTGCCAGCGGTCGAGCTACCTACGAGCAGTACTTC
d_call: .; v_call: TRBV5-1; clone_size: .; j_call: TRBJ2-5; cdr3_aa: CASSPIPGLTQETQYF; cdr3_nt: TGCGCCAGCAGCCCGATCCCGGGGCTAACACAAGAGACCCAGTACTTC
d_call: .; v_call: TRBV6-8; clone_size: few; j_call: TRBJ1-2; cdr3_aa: CASSYSSKYYGYTF; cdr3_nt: TGTGCCAGCAGTTACTCGAGTAAATACTATGGCTACACCTTC
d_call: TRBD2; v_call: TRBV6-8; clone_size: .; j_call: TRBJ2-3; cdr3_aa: CASSETSGGTDTQYF; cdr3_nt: TGTGCCAGCAGTGAGACTAGCGGGGGCACAGATACGCAGTATTTT
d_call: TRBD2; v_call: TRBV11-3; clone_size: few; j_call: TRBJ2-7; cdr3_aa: CASSLREGLTYEQYF; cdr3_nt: TGTGCCAGCAGCTTGAGGGAGGGGCTTACCTACGAGCAGTACTTC
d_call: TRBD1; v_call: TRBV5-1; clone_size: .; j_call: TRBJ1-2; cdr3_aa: CASSPGGQAGDYGYTF; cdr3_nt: TGCGCCAGCAGCCCGGGCGGACAGGCAGGAGACTATGGCTACACCTTC
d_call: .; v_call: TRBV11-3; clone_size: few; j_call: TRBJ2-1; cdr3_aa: CASSQRGGRWNEQFF; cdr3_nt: TGTGCCAGCAGCCAAAGGGGGGGTCGTTGGAATGAGCAGTTCTTC
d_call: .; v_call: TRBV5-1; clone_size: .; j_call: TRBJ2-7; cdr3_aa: CASARQDSGSYEQYF; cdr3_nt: TGCGCCAGCGCAAGACAGGATTCGGGCTCCTACGAGCAGTACTTC
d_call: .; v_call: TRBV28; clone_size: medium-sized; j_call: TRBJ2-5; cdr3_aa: CASKGGNQETQYF; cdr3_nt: TGTGCCAGCAAAGGGGGGAACCAAGAGACCCAGTACTTC
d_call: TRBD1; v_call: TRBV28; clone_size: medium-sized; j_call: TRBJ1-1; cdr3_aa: CASSLTGVGVNTEAFF; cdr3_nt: TGTGCCAGCAGTTTGACAGGGGTTGGGGTGAACACTGAAGCTTTCTTT
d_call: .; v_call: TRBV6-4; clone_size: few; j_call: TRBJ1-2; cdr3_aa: CASSDSYGYTF; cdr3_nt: TGTGCCAGCAGTGACTCATATGGCTACACCTTC
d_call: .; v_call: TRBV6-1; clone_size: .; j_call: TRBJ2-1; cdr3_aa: CASSEAAAQQFF; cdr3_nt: TGTGCCAGCAGTGAAGCGGCAGCCCAGCAGTTCTTC
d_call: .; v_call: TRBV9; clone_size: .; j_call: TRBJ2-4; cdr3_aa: CASSVPAGANIQYF; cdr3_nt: TGTGCCAGCAGCGTTCCGGCGGGCGCTAACATTCAGTACTTC
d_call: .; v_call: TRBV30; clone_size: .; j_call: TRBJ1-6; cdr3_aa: CATRAGSSYNSPLHF; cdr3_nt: TGTGCCACTAGAGCCGGGAGCTCCTATAATTCACCCCTCCACTTT
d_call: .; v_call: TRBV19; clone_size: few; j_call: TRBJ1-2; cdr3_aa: CASSIYPTANYGYTF; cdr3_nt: TGTGCCAGTAGTATATACCCGACAGCCAACTATGGCTACACCTTC
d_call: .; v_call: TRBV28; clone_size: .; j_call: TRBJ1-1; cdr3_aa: CASSPHGMNTEAFF; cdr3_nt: TGTGCCAGCAGCCCCCACGGGATGAACACTGAAGCTTTCTTT
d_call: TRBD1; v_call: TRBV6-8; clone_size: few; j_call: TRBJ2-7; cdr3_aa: CASSGDRGRVVDYEQYF; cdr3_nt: TGTGCCAGCAGTGGGGACAGGGGGCGCGTAGTCGACTACGAGCAGTACTTC
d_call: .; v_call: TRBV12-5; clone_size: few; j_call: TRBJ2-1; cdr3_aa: CASISRANEQFF; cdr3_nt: TGTGCCAGCATTTCAAGGGCCAATGAGCAGTTCTTC
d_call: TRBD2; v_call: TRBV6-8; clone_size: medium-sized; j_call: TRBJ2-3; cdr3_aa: CASSWLAGGDTQYF; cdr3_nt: TGTGCCAGCAGTTGGCTAGCGGGGGGAGATACGCAGTATTTT
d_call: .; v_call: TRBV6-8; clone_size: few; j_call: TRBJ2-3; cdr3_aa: CASSYVSSTDTQYF; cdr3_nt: TGTGCCAGCAGTTACGTCAGTTCCACAGATACGCAGTATTTT
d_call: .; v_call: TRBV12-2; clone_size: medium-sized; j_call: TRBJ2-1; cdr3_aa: CATGTRQGYNEQFF; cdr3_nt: TGTGCCACTGGGACCCGCCAGGGATACAATGAGCAGTTCTTC